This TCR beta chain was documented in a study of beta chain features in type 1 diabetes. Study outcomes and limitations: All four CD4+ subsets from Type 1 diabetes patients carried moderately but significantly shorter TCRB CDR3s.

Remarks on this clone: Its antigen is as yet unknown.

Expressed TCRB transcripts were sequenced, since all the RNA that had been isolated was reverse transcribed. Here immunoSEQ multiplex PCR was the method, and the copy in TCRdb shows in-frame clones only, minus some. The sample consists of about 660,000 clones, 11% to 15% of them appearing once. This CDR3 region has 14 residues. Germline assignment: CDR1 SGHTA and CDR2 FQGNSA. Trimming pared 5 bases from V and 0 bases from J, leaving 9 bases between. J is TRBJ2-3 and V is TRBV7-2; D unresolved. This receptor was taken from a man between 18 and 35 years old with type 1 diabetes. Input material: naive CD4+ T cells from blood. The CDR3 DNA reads TGTGCCAGCAGCCCGGTGAGGAGCACAGATACGCAGTATTTT. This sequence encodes CASSPVRSTDTQYF. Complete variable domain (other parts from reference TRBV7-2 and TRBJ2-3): GAGVSQSPSNKVTEKGKDVELRCDPISGHTALYWYRQSLGQGLEFLIYFQGNSAPDKSGLPSDRFSAERTGGSVSTLTIQRTQQEDSAVYLCASSPVRSTDTQYFGPGTRLTVL.